What follows are 3 T cell receptor beta chains derived from one specimen sequenced in a study of beta chain features in type 1 diabetes (dated by TCRdb to 2016 to 2019). The library was generated by the immunoSEQ multiplex PCR assay. All of the isolated RNA was reverse transcribed with the High Capacity cDNA Reverse Transcription Kit, so expressed TCRB transcripts were sequenced. The clones in this table, taken by TCRdb from immuneACCESS, are in-frame only. Not every clone is retained; where verified, under half of the shortfall comes from an unresolved V gene, and the cause of the rest is unknown. The sample table records roughly 610,000 clones; 15% to 19% of these occur just once. The ten largest account for approximately 0.087% of the sample. Specimen: naive CD4+ T cells from blood. Per the publication, the cell subset or site label means: true naive CD4+ T cells. These TCRs come from a man aged 18-30 years in good health.

This clone was counted a few times. This chain links TRBV27 with TRBJ2-7; D is perhaps TRBD1 (5 bases). Germline V lookup: CDR1 MNHEY, CDR2 SMNVEV (reference sequence). Trimming removed 6 bases from V and 0 bases from J, with 18 bases in between. This CDR3 contains 16 residues. CDR3 in DNA: TGTGCCAGCAGGTCCCCCAGCAGGGCGAGCTCCTACGAGCAGTACTTC. Protein sequence: CASRSPSRASSYEQYF.

This clone was observed a handful of times. This CDR3 reads CASSVTGKETQYF. The CDR3 region has the DNA TGTGCCAGCAGCGTAACAGGGAAAGAGACCCAGTACTTC. V and J are TRBV9 and TRBJ2-5; tentative D call: TRBD1 (6 bases). The CDR3 has 13 amino acids. Germline CDR1 SGDLS, CDR2 YYNGEE. V dropped 1 base and J dropped 3 bases, with 7 bases sitting between them.

This chain links TRBV15 with TRBJ2-7, with TRBD1 identical over 10 bases. Germline V CDR1 and CDR2: LNHNV, YYDKDF (reference sequence). V dropped 0 bases and J dropped 6; count of bases not matched to a gene: 14. The CDR3 is 18 amino acids. CDR3 residues: CATSRDKFGQTGGIEQYF. CDR3 bases: TGTGCCACCAGCAGAGATAAGTTCGGACAGACAGGGGGCATCGAGCAGTACTTC.